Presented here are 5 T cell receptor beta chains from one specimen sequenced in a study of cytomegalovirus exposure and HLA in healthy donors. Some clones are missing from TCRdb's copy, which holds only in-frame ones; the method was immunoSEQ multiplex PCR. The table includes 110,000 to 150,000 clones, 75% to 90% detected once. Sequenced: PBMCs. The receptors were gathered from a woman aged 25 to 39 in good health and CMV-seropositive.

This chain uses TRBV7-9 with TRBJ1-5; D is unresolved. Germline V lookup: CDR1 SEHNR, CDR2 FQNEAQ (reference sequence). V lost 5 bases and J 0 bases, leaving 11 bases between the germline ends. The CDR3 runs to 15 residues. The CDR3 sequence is CASSQAGNSNQPQHF. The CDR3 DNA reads TGTGCCAGCAGCCAAGCGGGAAATAGCAATCAGCCCCAGCATTTT.

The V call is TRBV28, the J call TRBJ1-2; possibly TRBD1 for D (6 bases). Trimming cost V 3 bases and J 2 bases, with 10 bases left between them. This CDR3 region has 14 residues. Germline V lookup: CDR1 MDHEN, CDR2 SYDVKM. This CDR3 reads CASSLARGNYGYTF. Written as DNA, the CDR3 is TGTGCCAGCAGTTTGGCCAGGGGAAACTATGGCTACACCTTC.

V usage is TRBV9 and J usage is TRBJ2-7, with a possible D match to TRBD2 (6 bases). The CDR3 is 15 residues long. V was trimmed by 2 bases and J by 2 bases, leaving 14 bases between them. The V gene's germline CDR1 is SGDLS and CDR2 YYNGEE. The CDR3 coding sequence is TGTGCCAGCAGCGTTGACGGGGGTACCCCCTACGAGCAGTACTTC. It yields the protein CASSVDGGTPYEQYF.

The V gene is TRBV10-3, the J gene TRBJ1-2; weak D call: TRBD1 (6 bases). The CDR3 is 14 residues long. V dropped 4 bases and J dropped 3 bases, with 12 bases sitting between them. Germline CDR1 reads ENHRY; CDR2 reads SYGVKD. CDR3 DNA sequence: TGTGCCATCAGTGGACAGGCCGGCGACTATGGCTACACCTTC. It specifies CAISGQAGDYGYTF.

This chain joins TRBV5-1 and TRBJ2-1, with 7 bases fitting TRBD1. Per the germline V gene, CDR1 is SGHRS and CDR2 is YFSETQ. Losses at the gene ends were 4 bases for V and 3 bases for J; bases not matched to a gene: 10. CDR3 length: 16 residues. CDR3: CASSLGTGTVYNEQFF. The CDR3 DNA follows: TGCGCCAGCAGCCTTGGTACCGGGACAGTCTACAATGAGCAGTTCTTC.